Listed below are T cell receptor beta chains from one sample, sequenced in a study of shared T cell receptors in the human thymus. Generated by immunoSEQ multiplex PCR, the TCRdb table keeps only in-frame clones and is missing some. This sample has about 380,000 clones; approximately 95% occur once, and the top ten carry approximately 0.02%. The source material was thymocytes. All receptors derive from a human donor. Each CDR3 is given with its conserved first and last residue. Fields, in order: clone size, J gene, D gene, V gene, CDR3 DNA, CDR3 protein. The D gene is left open where the match is weak. Rows may omit the clone size; those that give it use once, few, many or a size class.

abundance: -
j_gene: TRBJ1-5
d_gene: -
v_gene: TRBV6-1
CDR3nt: TGTGCCAGCAGTGAAGACCGGTACATGCTTAATCAGCCCCAGCATTTT
CDR3aa: CASSEDRYMLNQPQHF

abundance: -
j_gene: TRBJ1-1
d_gene: -
v_gene: TRBV28
CDR3nt: TGTGCCAGTTCAACGGGAACTGAAGCTTTCTTT
CDR3aa: CASSTGTEAFF

abundance: -
j_gene: TRBJ2-2
d_gene: -
v_gene: TRBV7-9
CDR3nt: TGTGCCAGCAGCTTATACGGTGGGGGGCAGCCCGATAACACCGGGGAGCTGTTTTTT
CDR3aa: CASSLYGGGQPDNTGELFF

abundance: -
j_gene: TRBJ2-7
d_gene: TRBD2
v_gene: TRBV7-8
CDR3nt: TGTGCCAGCAGCCCGCGTTGGACTAGCTCCTACGAGCAGTACTTC
CDR3aa: CASSPRWTSSYEQYF

abundance: -
j_gene: TRBJ2-1
d_gene: TRBD2
v_gene: TRBV27
CDR3nt: TGTGCCAGCAAGACTAGCGGGAGTTTGAATGAGCAGTTCTTC
CDR3aa: CASKTSGSLNEQFF

abundance: -
j_gene: TRBJ2-7
d_gene: -
v_gene: TRBV5-1
CDR3nt: TGCGCCAGCAGCTCCGGAAGGGGTCCCTACGAGCAGTACTTC
CDR3aa: CASSSGRGPYEQYF

abundance: -
j_gene: TRBJ2-7
d_gene: -
v_gene: TRBV6-6
CDR3nt: TGTGCCAGCAGTTACCGTTCATCCGAGCAGTACTTC
CDR3aa: CASSYRSSEQYF

abundance: once
j_gene: TRBJ1-2
d_gene: -
v_gene: TRBV7-9
CDR3nt: TGTGCCAGCAGCTTAGACGAGGGGAGGTGTATCTACACCTTC
CDR3aa: CASSLDEGRCIYTF

abundance: -
j_gene: TRBJ2-1
d_gene: -
v_gene: TRBV12-2
CDR3nt: TGTGCAAGTCGCTTAGGAGGATGCCCATTTGTGGGCGGGAGGGGTTACAATGAGCAGTTCTTC
CDR3aa: CASRLGGCPFVGGRGYNEQFF

abundance: -
j_gene: TRBJ1-6
d_gene: TRBD1
v_gene: TRBV30
CDR3nt: TGTGCCTGGACTTGGACAGGGGGTTCACCCCTCCACTTT
CDR3aa: CAWTWTGGSPLHF

abundance: -
j_gene: TRBJ1-2
d_gene: -
v_gene: TRBV2
CDR3nt: TGTGCCAGCACCCCGGGGGAGGGGATAGCTAACTATGGCTACACCTTC
CDR3aa: CASTPGEGIANYGYTF

abundance: -
j_gene: TRBJ1-4
d_gene: -
v_gene: TRBV27
CDR3nt: TGTGCCAGCAGGGCTACGACGGGAACTAATGAAAAACTGTTTTTT
CDR3aa: CASRATTGTNEKLFF

abundance: once
j_gene: TRBJ1-4
d_gene: -
v_gene: TRBV6-5
CDR3nt: TGTGCCAGCAGTTACCAGTGGGCTGGGGGTGAAAAACTGTTTTTT
CDR3aa: CASSYQWAGGEKLFF

abundance: -
j_gene: TRBJ1-2
d_gene: TRBD1
v_gene: TRBV6-4
CDR3nt: TGTGCCAGCAGTGGACAGGGGGGTGATTATGGCTACACCTTC
CDR3aa: CASSGQGGDYGYTF

abundance: -
j_gene: TRBJ2-3
d_gene: TRBD2
v_gene: TRBV10-3
CDR3nt: TGTGCCATCAGCCCGGGGGGACTAGTCCCCGTCGGTACGCAGTATTTT
CDR3aa: CAISPGGLVPVGTQYF

abundance: -
j_gene: TRBJ2-7
d_gene: -
v_gene: TRBV13
CDR3nt: TGTGCCAGCAGCTTTGGGACTGGATCCTACGAGCAGTACTTC
CDR3aa: CASSFGTGSYEQYF

abundance: -
j_gene: TRBJ1-1
d_gene: -
v_gene: TRBV7-6
CDR3nt: TGTGCCAGCAGCTTAGCGCGAGGACATAACACTGAAGCTTTCTTT
CDR3aa: CASSLARGHNTEAFF

abundance: -
j_gene: TRBJ1-2
d_gene: TRBD1
v_gene: TRBV5-4
CDR3nt: TGTGCCAGCAGCTCCGAGGACAGGGCTGGCTATGGCTACACCTTC
CDR3aa: CASSSEDRAGYGYTF

abundance: -
j_gene: TRBJ1-3
d_gene: -
v_gene: TRBV18
CDR3nt: TGTGCCAGCTCACCACCGCGGCAGCCCAACTCTGGAAACACCATATATTTT
CDR3aa: CASSPPRQPNSGNTIYF

abundance: once
j_gene: TRBJ2-7
d_gene: TRBD2
v_gene: TRBV27
CDR3nt: TGTGCCAGCAGTTTATTCCTAGCGGGAGGCCCTTCCTACGAGCAGTACTTC
CDR3aa: CASSLFLAGGPSYEQYF

abundance: -
j_gene: TRBJ2-3
d_gene: -
v_gene: TRBV15
CDR3nt: TGTGCCACCAACTCCGCCTCGGGGGGCACAGATACGCAGTATTTT
CDR3aa: CATNSASGGTDTQYF

abundance: -
j_gene: TRBJ2-5
d_gene: -
v_gene: TRBV28
CDR3nt: TGTGCCAGCCAACCGTCCCGGCTCAGGGAGACCCAGTACTTC
CDR3aa: CASQPSRLRETQYF

abundance: -
j_gene: TRBJ2-3
d_gene: TRBD2
v_gene: TRBV7-3
CDR3nt: TGTGCCAGCAGCAACCGGACTAGCGGGAGAAAGAATACGCAGTATTTT
CDR3aa: CASSNRTSGRKNTQYF

abundance: -
j_gene: TRBJ2-7
d_gene: -
v_gene: TRBV14
CDR3nt: TGTGCCAGCAGCCAAGTGACAGACTACGAGCAGTACTTC
CDR3aa: CASSQVTDYEQYF

abundance: once
j_gene: TRBJ2-2
d_gene: TRBD1
v_gene: TRBV6-6
CDR3nt: TGTGCCAGCAGATCAGGACAGGGATTACCCGGGGAGCTGTTTTTT
CDR3aa: CASRSGQGLPGELFF

abundance: -
j_gene: TRBJ2-5
d_gene: -
v_gene: TRBV9
CDR3nt: TGTGCCAGCAGCGTAGATCCGAGGCAGGGGACCCAGTACTTC
CDR3aa: CASSVDPRQGTQYF

abundance: -
j_gene: TRBJ1-1
d_gene: -
v_gene: TRBV27
CDR3nt: TGTGCCAGCAGTTCGACCCCGAACACTGAAGCTTTCTTT
CDR3aa: CASSSTPNTEAFF

abundance: -
j_gene: TRBJ1-1
d_gene: -
v_gene: TRBV28
CDR3nt: TGTGCCATCTCCCGTAAACCCGGGGAGGACACTGAAGCTTTCTTT
CDR3aa: CAISRKPGEDTEAFF

abundance: once
j_gene: TRBJ2-1
d_gene: -
v_gene: TRBV19
CDR3nt: TGTGCCAGTAGGACGGCCGGAGTTTACGATGAGCAGTTCTTC
CDR3aa: CASRTAGVYDEQFF